Listed below are T cell receptor beta chains from one sample, sequenced in a study of cytotoxic CD8 clonotypes in ibrutinib-treated CLL. TCRdb's table, derived via immunoSEQ multiplex PCR, lists solely in-frame clones and lacks some. The sample holds 50,000 or so clones, about three fifths seen once. This material consisted of PBMCs, taken after 24 months of ibrutinib treatment. These receptors all stem from a human donor with chronic lymphocytic leukemia. CDR3s include the opening cysteine and the closing phenylalanine or tryptophan. The order of the fields is CDR3 protein, CDR3 DNA, V gene, J gene, D gene, clone size. D genes are given only for firm matches. A row's size may be missing; if present it is once, few, many or a size class.

cdr3_aa: CASSRDSRGNTIYF
cdr3_nt: TGTGCCAGCAGTCGTGACAGCCGTGGAAACACCATATATTTT
v_call: TRBV6-6
j_call: TRBJ1-3
d_call: .
clone_size: .

cdr3_aa: CASRPGSGNTIYF
cdr3_nt: TGTGCCAGCCGCCCAGGGAGTGGAAACACCATATATTTT
v_call: TRBV5-4
j_call: TRBJ1-3
d_call: .
clone_size: .

cdr3_aa: CACRAFSGNTIYF
cdr3_nt: TGTGCCTGCAGGGCCTTCTCTGGAAACACCATATATTTT
v_call: TRBV5-6
j_call: TRBJ1-3
d_call: .
clone_size: few

cdr3_aa: CASTFQDLSTDTQYF
cdr3_nt: TGTGCCAGCACCTTTCAGGACCTTAGCACAGATACGCAGTATTTT
v_call: TRBV2
j_call: TRBJ2-3
d_call: .
clone_size: .

cdr3_aa: CASSPGTGVETQYF
cdr3_nt: TGTGCCAGCAGTCCTGGGACAGGGGTTGAGACCCAGTACTTC
v_call: TRBV5-6
j_call: TRBJ2-5
d_call: TRBD1
clone_size: .

cdr3_aa: CASSPRQGRRDGYTF
cdr3_nt: TGTGCCAGCAGCCCAAGACAGGGTCGAAGGGATGGCTACACCTTC
v_call: TRBV6-5
j_call: TRBJ1-2
d_call: TRBD1
clone_size: .

cdr3_aa: CASSGQGRETQYF
cdr3_nt: TGTGCCAGCAGTGGACAGGGAAGAGAGACCCAGTACTTC
v_call: TRBV2
j_call: TRBJ2-5
d_call: TRBD1
clone_size: .

cdr3_aa: CASRQSSYNSPLHF
cdr3_nt: TGTGCCAGCAGACAGAGCTCCTATAATTCACCCCTCCACTTT
v_call: TRBV6-5
j_call: TRBJ1-6
d_call: .
clone_size: .

cdr3_aa: CASSLFLASYNEQFF
cdr3_nt: TGTGCCAGCAGCTTATTCCTAGCGTCCTACAATGAGCAGTTCTTC
v_call: TRBV7-7
j_call: TRBJ2-1
d_call: .
clone_size: .

cdr3_aa: CASSLNSYEQYF
cdr3_nt: TGCGCCAGCAGCTTGAACTCCTACGAGCAGTACTTC
v_call: TRBV5-1
j_call: TRBJ2-7
d_call: .
clone_size: few

cdr3_aa: CASLRGDTGELFF
cdr3_nt: TGTGCCAGCCTACGGGGGGATACCGGGGAGCTGTTTTTT
v_call: TRBV6-5
j_call: TRBJ2-2
d_call: TRBD2
clone_size: few

cdr3_aa: CASSPRGRRAGYTF
cdr3_nt: TGTGCCAGCAGCCCCCGTGGACGGCGCGCGGGCTACACCTTC
v_call: TRBV5-6
j_call: TRBJ1-2
d_call: .
clone_size: .

cdr3_aa: CASSAQGYNEQFF
cdr3_nt: TGTGCCAGCAGCGCTCAAGGATACAATGAGCAGTTCTTC
v_call: TRBV7-9
j_call: TRBJ2-1
d_call: .
clone_size: .

cdr3_aa: CASSQSSAGGIDYGYTF
cdr3_nt: TGTGCCAGCAGCCAAAGTTCGGCAGGAGGCATCGACTATGGCTACACCTTC
v_call: TRBV4-2
j_call: TRBJ1-2
d_call: .
clone_size: .

cdr3_aa: CASSPRDRGRTGELFF
cdr3_nt: TGTGCCAGCAGCCCCCGGGACAGGGGGCGAACCGGGGAGCTGTTTTTT
v_call: TRBV21-1
j_call: TRBJ2-2
d_call: .
clone_size: .

cdr3_aa: CASSDSAGSTDTQYF
cdr3_nt: TGTGCCAGCAGTGACTCTGCGGGTAGCACAGATACGCAGTATTTT
v_call: TRBV6-4
j_call: TRBJ2-3
d_call: .
clone_size: .

cdr3_aa: CASSQDSPYEQYF
cdr3_nt: TGCGCCAGCAGCCAGGACAGTCCCTACGAGCAGTACTTC
v_call: TRBV4-1
j_call: TRBJ2-7
d_call: .
clone_size: few

cdr3_aa: CASRRTTNPGVDTEAFF
cdr3_nt: TGTGCCAGCAGGCGAACCACAAACCCAGGGGTAGACACTGAAGCTTTCTTT
v_call: TRBV5-6
j_call: TRBJ1-1
d_call: .
clone_size: .

cdr3_aa: CSVEMGQGPFF
cdr3_nt: TGCAGCGTTGAGATGGGACAGGGTCCGTTCTTC
v_call: TRBV29-1
j_call: TRBJ2-1
d_call: TRBD1
clone_size: few

cdr3_aa: CASSLSPAGGNYEQYF
cdr3_nt: TGCGCCAGCAGCTTGTCACCAGCGGGGGGAAACTACGAGCAGTACTTC
v_call: TRBV5-1
j_call: TRBJ2-7
d_call: TRBD2
clone_size: few

cdr3_aa: CASSLARVAGSTDTQYF
cdr3_nt: TGTGCCAGCAGCTTGGCTCGGGTAGCGGGGAGCACAGATACGCAGTATTTT
v_call: TRBV5-6
j_call: TRBJ2-3
d_call: TRBD2
clone_size: few

cdr3_aa: CASSLDWGPRGVDEAFF
cdr3_nt: TGTGCCAGCAGCTTAGATTGGGGGCCCAGGGGCGTGGATGAAGCTTTCTTT
v_call: TRBV11-2
j_call: TRBJ1-1
d_call: .
clone_size: .

cdr3_aa: CASAQGFGEQFF
cdr3_nt: TGCGCCAGCGCCCAGGGCTTTGGGGAGCAGTTCTTC
v_call: TRBV5-1
j_call: TRBJ2-1
d_call: .
clone_size: .

cdr3_aa: CASSLMWGDEQFF
cdr3_nt: TGTGCCAGCAGTTTGATGTGGGGGGATGAGCAGTTCTTC
v_call: TRBV27
j_call: TRBJ2-1
d_call: .
clone_size: .

cdr3_aa: CARSTSSGGNGYTF
cdr3_nt: TGTGCCAGGTCTACTTCGTCAGGGGGCAATGGCTACACCTTC
v_call: TRBV2
j_call: TRBJ1-2
d_call: TRBD1
clone_size: .

cdr3_aa: CASRQGQSGGYTF
cdr3_nt: TGTGCCAGCAGACAGGGACAGAGTGGAGGCTACACCTTC
v_call: TRBV28
j_call: TRBJ1-2
d_call: TRBD1
clone_size: few

cdr3_aa: CASSLAAGTESYEQYF
cdr3_nt: TGTGCCAGCAGCTTGGCCGCCGGGACAGAGTCCTACGAGCAGTACTTC
v_call: TRBV7-6
j_call: TRBJ2-7
d_call: TRBD1
clone_size: once

cdr3_aa: CASSEASPRGNEQFF
cdr3_nt: TGTGCCAGCAGTGAGGCCAGTCCCAGAGGAAATGAGCAGTTCTTC
v_call: TRBV2
j_call: TRBJ2-1
d_call: .
clone_size: few

cdr3_aa: CASSLGLAGGLEQYF
cdr3_nt: TGTGCCAGCAGCTTAGGACTAGCGGGGGGGCTCGAGCAGTACTTC
v_call: TRBV7-2
j_call: TRBJ2-7
d_call: TRBD2
clone_size: .

cdr3_aa: CATSRGQDYEQYF
cdr3_nt: TGTGCCACCAGCAGAGGACAGGACTACGAGCAGTACTTC
v_call: TRBV15
j_call: TRBJ2-7
d_call: .
clone_size: .

cdr3_aa: CASSKKSRTLYEQYF
cdr3_nt: TGTGCCAGCAGCAAAAAGTCCCGAACCCTCTACGAGCAGTACTTC
v_call: TRBV21-1
j_call: TRBJ2-7
d_call: .
clone_size: few

cdr3_aa: CASGNTGTGRSYEQYF
cdr3_nt: TGTGCCAGCGGAAACACCGGGACAGGGCGCTCCTACGAGCAGTACTTC
v_call: TRBV25-1
j_call: TRBJ2-7
d_call: TRBD1
clone_size: few

cdr3_aa: CASSYWGSGEETQYF
cdr3_nt: TGTGCCAGCAGTTACTGGGGTAGCGGGGAAGAGACCCAGTACTTC
v_call: TRBV6-5
j_call: TRBJ2-5
d_call: TRBD2
clone_size: once

cdr3_aa: CASSPLQGREQPQHF
cdr3_nt: TGTGCCAGCTCACCACTACAGGGAAGGGAGCAGCCCCAGCATTTT
v_call: TRBV18
j_call: TRBJ1-5
d_call: .
clone_size: .

cdr3_aa: CASSGPLSRAFF
cdr3_nt: TGCGCCAGCAGCGGGCCCCTGTCTCGGGCTTTCTTT
v_call: TRBV10-1
j_call: TRBJ1-1
d_call: .
clone_size: .

cdr3_aa: CASSLGDREVNEQYF
cdr3_nt: TGCGCCAGCAGCTTAGGGGACAGGGAAGTAAACGAGCAGTACTTC
v_call: TRBV5-1
j_call: TRBJ2-7
d_call: TRBD1
clone_size: few

cdr3_aa: CASSFSGAAVGNTEAFF
cdr3_nt: TGCGCCAGCAGCTTTTCCGGGGCCGCGGTGGGGAACACTGAAGCTTTCTTT
v_call: TRBV5-1
j_call: TRBJ1-1
d_call: .
clone_size: .